This T cell receptor (beta chain) was obtained from a study of CD4+ T cells in melanoma. Findings and limits, study-wide: Neoantigen-specific CD4+ T cells in melanoma reportedly had diverse differentiation states.

Only in-frame clones appear in the TCRdb table, and some are missing; sequencing was by immunoSEQ multiplex PCR. The repertoire consists of roughly 54,000 clones, with roughly 87% occurring once and the leading ten covering about 12%. The length of the CDR3 is 16 residues. In germline, CDR1 is LNHNV, CDR2 YYDKDF (reference sequence). To note about this clone: Antigen: not known.

Specimen: peripheral blood. This clonotype was obtained from a human donor with melanoma. The chain joins TRBV15 to TRBJ2-5, with 7 bases identical to TRBD2. The J call may be incorrect, as the DNA end agrees better with TRBJ2-7. The CDR3 nucleotides read TGTGCCACCAGCAGAGATTACCTAGCGGAGTTCTACGAGCAGTACTTC. Encoded protein: CATSRDYLAEFYEQYF.